The T cell receptor beta chain under discussion was sequenced for a study of T cell changes during pregnancy in multiple sclerosis. The CDR3 has 16 amino acids. Trimming took 1 base from V and 4 from J, leaving 15 bases between them. Germline CDR1 and CDR2: LNHNV and YYDKDF (reference sequence). Clones were sequenced by immunoSEQ multiplex PCR, and TCRdb holds only the in-frame ones, with some missing. The sample lists around 64,000 clones; over 90% were seen once. Specimen: CD8+ T cells from peripheral blood mononuclear cells, collected in the third trimester of pregnancy. The rearrangement uses TRBV15 and TRBJ2-3, with TRBD2 as a possible D gene (6 bases). This receptor was obtained from a female donor with multiple sclerosis, enrolled in a pregnancy study. CDR3 in DNA: TGTGCCACCAGCAGAGTAGGGGACTTTCTCGCAGATACGCAGTATTTT. It translates to CATSRVGDFLADTQYF.